At least ten counts were recorded for the clone carrying this T cell receptor (beta chain). This study enrolled people aged about 18 to 90 from about two dozen US geographic areas. Which cohort a participant joined came from the clinical history participants gave. In the source study's methods: Estimation of nucleated cell counts was performed using reference gene primer amplification. Generated by immunoSEQ multiplex PCR, the TCRdb table keeps only in-frame clones and is missing some. The DNA gave D and trimming, while V, J and clone size come from that table. Of 300,000 to 400,000 clones listed, around nine tenths are singletons. The sample originates from a study of blood T cell repertoires in COVID-19. About the research overall: PBMCs, B-cell-depleted T cells, or T cells provided the cDNA or gDNA that made up the material.

V shed 5 bases and J shed 1 base, with 15 bases lying between them. CDR1 LNHDA and CDR2 SQIVND come from the germline V gene (reference sequence). The CDR3 is made up of 15 amino acids. This receptor was obtained from a man in his fifties or sixties who had recovered from COVID-19. Sequencing used PBMCs or T cells enriched from blood (not recorded which). The V call is TRBV19, the J call TRBJ2-7; the D gene is possibly TRBD2 (6 bases). Here the CDR3 reads CASSGPGDGSYEQYF. The CDR3 nucleotides are TGTGCCAGTAGTGGTCCGGGAGACGGTTCCTACGAGCAGTACTTC.